This entry lists 25 T cell receptor beta chains sequenced from one sample in a study of cytomegalovirus exposure and HLA in healthy donors. It was with 60 Vbeta and 13 Jbeta primers that the PCR ran. Assay used: immunoSEQ multiplex PCR; TCRdb lists only in-frame clones, some missing. The data hold over 110,000 clones, with more than 60% observed a single time. Sequenced input: PBMCs. The receptors were gathered from a woman aged 50 to 60 in good health and CMV-seropositive.

V gene TRBV29-1 combines with J gene TRBJ2-1; D is undetermined. Trimming pared 0 bases from V and 4 bases from J, leaving 7 bases between. The germline CDR1 and CDR2 sequences are SQVTM and ANQGSEA. The CDR3 covers 13 residues. The CDR3, as DNA: TGCAGCGTTGAAGATTCTAGTTACAATGAGCAGTTCTTC. This codes for CSVEDSSYNEQFF.

This clone was counted between two and nine times. The chain's CDR3 is CASSLGGDTTMKGYTF. CDR3 bases: TGTGCCAGTAGCCTTGGGGGGGACACGACTATGAAGGGCTACACCTTC. The chain carries TRBV19 and TRBJ1-2, with a weak D call TRBD1 (6 bases). The V gene lost 6 bases and the J gene lost 8 bases, with 25 bases spanning the gap. CDR3 size: 16 residues. CDR1 LNHDA and CDR2 SQIVND come from the germline V gene (reference sequence).

The rearrangement uses TRBV7-2 and TRBJ1-1; D is uncertain. V lost 2 bases to trimming and J lost 4 bases, with 8 bases between them. CDR1 and CDR2 from the germline V gene are SGHTA and FQGNSA. The CDR3 has 13 residues. The CDR3 DNA sequence: TGTGCCAGCAGCTTACTATCCCTCACTGAAGCTTTCTTT. Protein: CASSLLSLTEAFF. Filled out from reference TRBV7-2 and TRBJ1-1, the complete variable domain reads GAGVSQSPSNKVTEKGKDVELRCDPISGHTALYWYRQSLGQGLEFLIYFQGNSAPDKSGLPSDRFSAERTGGSVSTLTIQRTQQEDSAVYLCASSLLSLTEAFFGQGTRLTVV.

The chain recombines TRBV4-3 with TRBJ2-1; 8 nucleotides line up with TRBD1. Germline lookup yields CDR1 LGHNA and CDR2 YSLEER. V was pared by 2 bases and J by 8 bases, with 5 bases of the junction left unmatched. The CDR3 runs to 14 residues. The CDR3 protein is CASSQRQGWDEQFF. In DNA form, the CDR3 reads TGCGCCAGCAGCCAAAGACAGGGGTGGGATGAGCAGTTCTTC.

The chain combines TRBV25-1 with TRBJ1-1; D perhaps matches TRBD1 (6 bases). Trimming cost V 3 bases and J 3 bases, with 14 bases left between them. Germline V gives CDR1 MGHDK, CDR2 SYGVNS. CDR3 length: 15 residues. The CDR3 protein is CASSERGGTDTEAFF. CDR3 nucleotide sequence: TGTGCCAGCAGTGAGAGGGGGGGGACGGACACTGAAGCTTTCTTT.

The chain uses TRBV7-2 and TRBJ2-5; 7 bases are shared with TRBD1. V was clipped by 1 base and J by 5 bases; unmatched bases: 4. This CDR3 spans 14 amino acids. Per germline, CDR1 SGHTA and CDR2 FQGNSA. DNA for the CDR3: TGTGCCAGCAGCTTAGACGGCAGGGGGGAGACCCAGTACTTC. Amino acids: CASSLDGRGETQYF.

V usage is TRBV28 and J usage is TRBJ2-1; 7 bases map to TRBD2. The V and J ends lost 6 bases and 8 bases, in that order; junction bases with no gene match: 10. Germline CDR1 reads MDHEN; CDR2 reads SYDVKM. CDR3 length equals 14 residues. Written as DNA, the CDR3 is TGTGCCAGCAGGTCAACCGGGACTAATGATGAGCAGTTCTTC. Translating it yields CASRSTGTNDEQFF. Using reference TRBV28 and TRBJ2-1 for the parts outside the CDR3, the full variable domain is DVKVTQSSRYLVKRTGEKVFLECVQDMDHENMFWYRQDPGLGLRLIYFSYDVKMKEKGDIPEGYSVSREKKERFSLILESASTNQTSMYLCASRSTGTNDEQFFGPGTRLTVL.

The chain uses TRBV7-6 and TRBJ2-1, with 9 nucleotides matching TRBD2. The ends lost 6 bases at V and 7 bases at J; junction bases unmatched: 28. The CDR3 is 21 residues long. Germline CDR1 SGHVS, CDR2 FNYEAQ. In DNA, the CDR3 is TGTGCCAGCAGAGGGTCGTCAGAAGCTGGCCTAGCGGGAAGAGTGTGGAATGAGCAGTTCTTC. Translation gives CASRGSSEAGLAGRVWNEQFF.

The rearrangement links TRBV5-4 to TRBJ2-5, with TRBD2 matching over 9 bases. J gave up 5 bases and V 2 bases, and 4 bases lay outside the gene matches. The CDR3 covers 14 residues. Germline loops: CDR1 SGHNT, CDR2 YYREEE (reference sequence). The CDR3 loop reads CASSFSGSGETQYF. The CDR3 DNA reads TGTGCCAGCAGCTTTAGCGGGAGCGGGGAGACCCAGTACTTC.

This clone was counted between two and nine times. This chain connects TRBV10-3 to TRBJ1-2, with 7 bases matching TRBD1. V lost 5 bases and J lost 3; bases outside the gene matches: 15. This CDR3 spans 17 amino acids. Germline CDR1 reads ENHRY; CDR2 reads SYGVKD. The CDR3, as DNA: TGTGCCATCAGTCCCTGGGACAGACCAAAGGGAGACTATGGCTACACCTTC. Protein: CAISPWDRPKGDYGYTF.

The chain links TRBV5-1 to TRBJ1-6; D not certain. The CDR3 consists of 15 residues. V shed 0 bases and J shed 5 bases, with 9 bases lying between them. Germline assignment: CDR1 SGHRS and CDR2 YFSETQ. The CDR3 DNA reads as TGCGCCAGCAGCTTGGGTCAGAATGATAATTCACCCCTCCACTTT. Protein sequence: CASSLGQNDNSPLHF.

The V gene is TRBV5-1, the J gene TRBJ2-3, with D uncertain. The CDR3 spans 14 residues. V lost 4 bases and J lost 0, with 9 bases in between. Germline lookup yields CDR1 SGHRS and CDR2 YFSETQ. CDR3 sequence (DNA): TGCGCCAGCAGCCCAGAATCCAGCACAGATACGCAGTATTTT. Translated: CASSPESSTDTQYF. Variable domain in full (rest from reference TRBV5-1 and TRBJ2-3): KAGVTQTPRYLIKTRGQQVTLSCSPISGHRSVSWYQQTPGQGLQFLFEYFSETQRNKGNFPGRFSGRQFSNSRSEMNVSTLELGDSALYLCASSPESSTDTQYFGPGTRLTVL.

Only a few counts were recorded for this clone. V is TRBV5-4 and J is TRBJ2-5, with 10 bases matching TRBD1. The V segment lost 4 bases and the J segment 6 bases; nucleotides outside the gene matches: 6. This CDR3 has 14 residues. From germline, CDR1 is SGHNT and CDR2 YYREEE (reference sequence). CDR3 sequence reads: CASSPRDRGQTQYF. The CDR3 coding sequence is TGTGCCAGCAGCCCCAGGGACAGGGGCCAGACCCAGTACTTC.

The V gene is TRBV7-2, the J gene TRBJ2-5; 8 positions match TRBD2. CDR1 and CDR2 from the germline V gene are SGHTA and FQGNSA. J was trimmed by 4 bases and V by 8 bases; bases with no gene match: 3. The CDR3 loop spans 12 amino acids. CDR3 nucleotide sequence: TGTGCCAGCGGGGCGGGGGGAGAGACCCAGTACTTC. This codes for CASGAGGETQYF.

This clone was seen just once. The chain recombines TRBV19 with TRBJ1-2, with 8 bases fitting TRBD1. This CDR3 has 15 residues. Germline V gives CDR1 LNHDA, CDR2 SQIVND (reference sequence). The junction had 11 bases not matched to a gene; V was cut back by 3 bases and J by 8 bases. CDR3 loop: CASSMGRQGAEGYTF. The CDR3 DNA sequence: TGTGCCAGTAGTATGGGGCGGCAGGGGGCGGAAGGCTACACCTTC.

The chain is built from TRBV6-4 and TRBJ1-1, with D unclear. V was clipped by 6 bases and J by 4 bases, with 15 bases between them. The CDR3 has 14 residues. The V gene's germline CDR1 is MRHNA and CDR2 SNTAGT. Here the CDR3 reads CASRSFVRSTEAFF. The CDR3 DNA sequence: TGTGCCAGCAGATCCTTTGTAAGGAGCACTGAAGCTTTCTTT.

This CDR3 reads CASSTDGKGYGYTF. CDR3 bases: TGCGCCAGCAGCACGGACGGGAAAGGCTATGGCTACACCTTC. The gene calls are TRBV5-1 and TRBJ1-2; no clear D. V lost 4 bases and J 4 bases, leaving 14 bases between the germline ends. The CDR3 is 14 residues long. Germline-derived CDR1 and CDR2 are SGHRS and YFSETQ.

V and J are TRBV19 and TRBJ1-1; D is possibly TRBD1 (6 bases). CDR3 length equals 13 residues. CDR1 is LNHDA, CDR2 SQIVND, per germline (reference sequence). The ends were cut back, 3 bases at V and 4 bases at J, with 9 bases in the middle. The CDR3 DNA reads TGTGCCAGTAGTATTCAGGGGTCCACTGAAGCTTTCTTT. Encoded protein: CASSIQGSTEAFF.

This clone appeared once. The rearrangement uses TRBV10-3 and TRBJ2-1; possible D gene TRBD2, 7 bases. CDR3 length: 13 amino acids. Looked up from germline, CDR1 is ENHRY and CDR2 is SYGVKD. V dropped 10 bases and J dropped 10 bases, with 20 bases sitting between them. CDR3 residues: CATLGAGAYEQFF. The CDR3 nucleotides read TGTGCCACTCTTGGGGCGGGGGCCTACGAGCAGTTCTTC.

The chain combines TRBV5-1 with TRBJ2-1; perhaps TRBD2 as D (6 bases). Germline assignment: CDR1 SGHRS and CDR2 YFSETQ. V lost 4 bases and J lost 11, with 22 bases in between. The CDR3 totals 15 residues. The CDR3 is CASSDSRDSVGKQFF. The CDR3 DNA reads as TGCGCCAGCAGCGATTCCCGGGACTCCGTCGGAAAGCAGTTCTTC. The entire variable domain, with the rest obtained from reference TRBV5-1 and TRBJ2-1, is as follows: KAGVTQTPRYLIKTRGQQVTLSCSPISGHRSVSWYQQTPGQGLQFLFEYFSETQRNKGNFPGRFSGRQFSNSRSEMNVSTLELGDSALYLCASSDSRDSVGKQFFGPGTRLTVL.

This chain connects TRBV6-5 to TRBJ1-2, with D maybe TRBD1 (6 bases). In germline, CDR1 is MNHEY, CDR2 SVGAGI. There are 15 residues in the CDR3. Trimming left V 6 bases short and J 0 bases short, with 14 bases between. The CDR3 is CASSPGWDTNYGYTF. In nucleotides, the CDR3 is TGTGCCAGCAGCCCCGGGTGGGACACTAACTATGGCTACACCTTC.

The gene calls are TRBV11-2 and TRBJ2-3, with D unresolved. This CDR3 comprises 13 residues. The V end lost 5 bases, the J end lost 3 bases, and 9 bases lay between the germline ends. Germline V lookup: CDR1 SGHAT, CDR2 FQNNGV. CDR3 in amino acids: CASSPSPTDTQYF. The DNA of the CDR3 is TGTGCCAGCAGCCCTTCCCCGACAGATACGCAGTATTTT.

The chain is built from TRBV7-3 and TRBJ1-1; TRBD1 might be the D (6 bases). V shed 5 bases and J shed 2 bases, with 15 bases lying between them. The V gene's germline CDR1 is SGHTA and CDR2 FQGTGA. The CDR3 totals 15 residues. The CDR3 DNA reads as TGTGCCAGCAGCCCCCAAGGGGGAATTAACACTGAAGCTTTCTTT. Encoded protein: CASSPQGGINTEAFF.

This clone was recorded a few times. J is TRBJ1-2 and V is TRBV27; possibly TRBD1 for D (5 bases). The CDR3 extends over 13 amino acids. V was cut by 4 bases and J by 6 bases, with 12 bases left in between. CDR1 is MNHEY, CDR2 SMNVEV, per germline (reference sequence). CDR3: CASSSGREDGYTF. DNA for the CDR3: TGTGCCAGCAGTTCGGGCAGGGAGGATGGCTACACCTTC.

This clone appeared once. The chain combines TRBV18 with TRBJ2-5; 10 bases line up with TRBD2. From germline, CDR1 is KGHSH and CDR2 LQKENI. The V segment lost 6 bases and the J segment 2 bases; nucleotides outside the gene matches: 3. The CDR3 is 14 residues long. The CDR3 here is CASSPTSGQETQYF. The CDR3, as DNA: TGTGCCAGCTCGCCGACTAGCGGGCAAGAGACCCAGTACTTC. Variable domain in full (rest from reference TRBV18 and TRBJ2-5): NAGVMQNPRHLVRRRGQEARLRCSPMKGHSHVYWYRQLPEEGLKFMVYLQKENIIDESGMPKERFSAEFPKEGPSILRIQQVVRGDSAAYFCASSPTSGQETQYFGPGTRLLVL.